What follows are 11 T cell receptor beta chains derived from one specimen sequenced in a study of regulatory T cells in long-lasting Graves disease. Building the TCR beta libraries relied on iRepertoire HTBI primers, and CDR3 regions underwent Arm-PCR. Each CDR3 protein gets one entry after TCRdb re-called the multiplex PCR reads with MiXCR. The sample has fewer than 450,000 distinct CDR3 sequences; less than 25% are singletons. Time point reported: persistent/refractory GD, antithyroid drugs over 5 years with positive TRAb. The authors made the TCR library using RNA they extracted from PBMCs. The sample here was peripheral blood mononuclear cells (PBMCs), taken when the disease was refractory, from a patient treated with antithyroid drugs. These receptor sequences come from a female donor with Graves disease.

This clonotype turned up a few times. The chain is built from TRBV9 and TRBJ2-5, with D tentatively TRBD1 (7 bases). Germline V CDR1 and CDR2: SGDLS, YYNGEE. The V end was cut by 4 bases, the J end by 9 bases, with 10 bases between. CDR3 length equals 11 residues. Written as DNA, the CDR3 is TGTGCCAGCAGCCAGGGGGGATCCCAGTACTTC. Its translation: CASSQGGSQYF.

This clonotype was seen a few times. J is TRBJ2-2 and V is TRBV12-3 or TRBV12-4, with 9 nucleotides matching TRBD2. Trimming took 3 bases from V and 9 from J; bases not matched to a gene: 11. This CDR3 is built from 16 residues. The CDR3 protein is CASSLGGLALRRELFF. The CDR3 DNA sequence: TGTGCCAGCAGTTTGGGGGGACTAGCCCTACGTCGGGAGCTGTTTTTT.

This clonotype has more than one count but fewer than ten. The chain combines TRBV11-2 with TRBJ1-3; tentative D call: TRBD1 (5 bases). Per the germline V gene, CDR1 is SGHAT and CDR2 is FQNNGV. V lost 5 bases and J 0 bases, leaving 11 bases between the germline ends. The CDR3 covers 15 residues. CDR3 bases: TGTGCCAGCAGCCAGTCCGACAGCTCTGGAAACACCATATATTTT. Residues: CASSQSDSSGNTIYF.

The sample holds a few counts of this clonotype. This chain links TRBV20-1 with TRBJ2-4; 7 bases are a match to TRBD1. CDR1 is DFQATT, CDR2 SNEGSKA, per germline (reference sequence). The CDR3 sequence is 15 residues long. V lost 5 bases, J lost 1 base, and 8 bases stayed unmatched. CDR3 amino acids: CSAERGREAKNIQYF. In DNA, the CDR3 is TGCAGTGCTGAAAGGGGGCGCGAGGCCAAAAACATTCAGTACTTC.

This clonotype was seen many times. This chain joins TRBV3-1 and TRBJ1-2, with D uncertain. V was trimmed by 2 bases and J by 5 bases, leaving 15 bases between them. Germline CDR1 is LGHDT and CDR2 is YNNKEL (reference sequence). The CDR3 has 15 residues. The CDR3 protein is CASSQSNLSPYGYTF. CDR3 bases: TGTGCCAGCAGCCAATCGAATCTTAGTCCTTATGGCTACACCTTC. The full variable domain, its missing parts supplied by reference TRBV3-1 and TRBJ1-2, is DTAVSQTPKYLVTQMGNDKSIKCEQNLGHDTMYWYKQDSKKFLKIMFSYNNKELIINETVPNRFSPKSPDKAHLNLHINSLELGDSAVYFCASSQSNLSPYGYTFGSGTRLTVV.

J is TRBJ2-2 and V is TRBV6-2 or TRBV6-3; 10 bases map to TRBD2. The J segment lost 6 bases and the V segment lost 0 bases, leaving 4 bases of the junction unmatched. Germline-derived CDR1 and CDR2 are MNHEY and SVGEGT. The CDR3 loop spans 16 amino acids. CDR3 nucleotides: TGTGCCAGCAGTTACTCGAAAGCGGGAGGGGCCGGGGAGCTGTTTTTT. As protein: CASSYSKAGGAGELFF.

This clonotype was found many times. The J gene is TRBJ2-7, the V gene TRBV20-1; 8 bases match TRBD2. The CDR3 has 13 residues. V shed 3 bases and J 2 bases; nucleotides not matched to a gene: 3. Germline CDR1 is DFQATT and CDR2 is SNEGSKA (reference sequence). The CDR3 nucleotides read TGCAGTGCTAGCGGGACTAGAGCCTACGAGCAGTACTTC. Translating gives CSASGTRAYEQYF.

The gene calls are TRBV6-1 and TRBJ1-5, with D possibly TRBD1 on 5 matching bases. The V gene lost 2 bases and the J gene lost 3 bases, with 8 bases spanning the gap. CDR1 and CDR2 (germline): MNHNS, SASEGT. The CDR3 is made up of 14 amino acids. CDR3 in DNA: TGTGCCAGCAGTGAAATGGGACTCAATCAGCCCCAGCATTTT. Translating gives CASSEMGLNQPQHF.

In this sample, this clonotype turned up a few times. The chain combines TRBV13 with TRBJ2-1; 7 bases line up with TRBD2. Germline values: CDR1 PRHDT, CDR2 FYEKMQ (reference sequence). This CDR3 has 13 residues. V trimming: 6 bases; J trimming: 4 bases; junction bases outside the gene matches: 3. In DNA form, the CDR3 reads TGTGCCAGCAGGGCGGGAGTTTACAATGAGCAGTTCTTC. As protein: CASRAGVYNEQFF.

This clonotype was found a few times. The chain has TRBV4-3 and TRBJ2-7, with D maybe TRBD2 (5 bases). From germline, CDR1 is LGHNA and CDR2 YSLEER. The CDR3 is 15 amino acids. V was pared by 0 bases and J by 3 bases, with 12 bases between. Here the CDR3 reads CASSQDSSSHYEQYF. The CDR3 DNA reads TGCGCCAGCAGCCAAGACTCTAGCTCCCACTACGAGCAGTACTTC.

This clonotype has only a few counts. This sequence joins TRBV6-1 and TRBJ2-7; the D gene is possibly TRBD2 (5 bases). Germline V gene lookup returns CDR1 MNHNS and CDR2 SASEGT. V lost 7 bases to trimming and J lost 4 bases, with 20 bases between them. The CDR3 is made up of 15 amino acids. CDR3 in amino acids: CASKDSRGHGYEQYF. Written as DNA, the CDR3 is TGTGCCAGCAAAGATTCTCGGGGTCACGGATACGAGCAGTACTTC.